This record concerns one T cell receptor beta chain sequence. What it binds is not known. Sequenced by immunoSEQ multiplex PCR; TCRdb stores in-frame clones only, minus some. The top ten clones hold 30% to 40% of a sample with roughly 720,000 clones, about 92% of them seen once. The V end lost 1 base, the J end lost 7 bases, and 13 bases lay between the germline ends. CDR1 and CDR2 from the germline V gene are MNHEY and SVGAGI. This CDR3 spans 15 amino acids. Study donors comprised healthy, HIV-negative adults devoid of recent acute infection or vaccination. CCR7-negative CD45RA+ TemRA cells were combined with CD45RO+ cells to form CD8 memory. These data come from a study of shared clonotypes between healthy human individuals. General observations from the study: The study found lower generation probabilities in non-shared clonotypes than in those shared by all four donors.

The clonotype was recovered from a man aged 18 to 29 in good health. Some clones in this sample may be carry-over from other donors' samples. Source material: memory CD8+ T cells from PBMCs. The subset here: CD45RO+ cells pooled with CCR7-negative TemRA cells. V gene TRBV6-5 combines with J gene TRBJ2-2; D not certain. The CDR3 loop reads CASSYWTVTNGELFF. The CDR3 DNA reads as TGTGCCAGCAGTTACTGGACGGTTACTAACGGGGAGCTGTTTTTT.